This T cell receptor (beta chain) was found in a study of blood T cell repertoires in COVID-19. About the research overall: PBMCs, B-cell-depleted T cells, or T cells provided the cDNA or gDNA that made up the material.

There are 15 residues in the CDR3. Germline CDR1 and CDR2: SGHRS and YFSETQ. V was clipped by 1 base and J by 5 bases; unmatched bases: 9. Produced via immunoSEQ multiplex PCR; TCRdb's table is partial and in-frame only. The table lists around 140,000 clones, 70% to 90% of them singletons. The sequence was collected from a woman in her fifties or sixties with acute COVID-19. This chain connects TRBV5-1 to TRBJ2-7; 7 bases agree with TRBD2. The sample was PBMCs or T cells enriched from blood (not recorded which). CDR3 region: CASSLLVREGNEQYF. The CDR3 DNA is TGCGCCAGCAGCTTGTTGGTCAGGGAGGGCAACGAGCAGTACTTC. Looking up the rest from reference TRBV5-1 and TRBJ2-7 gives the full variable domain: KAGVTQTPRYLIKTRGQQVTLSCSPISGHRSVSWYQQTPGQGLQFLFEYFSETQRNKGNFPGRFSGRQFSNSRSEMNVSTLELGDSALYLCASSLLVREGNEQYFGPGTRLTVT.